A selection of T cell receptor beta chains follows, all from one sample in a study of blood T cell repertoires in COVID-19. Generated by immunoSEQ multiplex PCR, the TCRdb table keeps only in-frame clones and is missing some. The table includes 25,000 to 40,000 clones, around nine tenths detected once. The sample taken for sequencing was peripheral blood. The receptors here all came from a human donor with active COVID-19. The donor label of this sample is uncertain. Each CDR3 is given with its conserved first and last residue. The D gene is left open where the match is weak. A row's size may be missing; if present it is once, few, many or a size class.

clone_size,v_call,cdr3_length,d_call,j_call,cdr3_aa,cdr3_nt
NA,TRBV5-1,17,TRBD2,TRBJ2-3,CASSLVGLAGGGDTQYF,TGCGCCAGCAGCCTGGTCGGACTAGCGGGGGGCGGAGATACGCAGTATTTT
NA,TRBV5-1,14,NA,TRBJ2-7,CASRSGQPTYEQYF,TGCGCCAGCAGATCTGGACAGCCTACCTACGAGCAGTACTTC
NA,TRBV6-2/TRBV6-3,17,NA,TRBJ1-1,CASSYSPREGSLTEAFF,TGTGCCAGCAGTTACTCCCCTAGGGAGGGCAGCCTCACTGAAGCTTTCTTT
NA,TRBV3-1/TRBV3-2,18,TRBD1,TRBJ1-6,CASSQAAHRGSYNSPLHF,TGTGCCAGCAGCCAAGCCGCGCACAGGGGTTCCTATAATTCACCCCTCCACTTT
NA,TRBV10-2,15,TRBD1,TRBJ2-3,CASSDLGGASDTQYF,TGCGCCAGCAGTGATTTAGGGGGCGCTTCAGATACGCAGTATTTT
NA,TRBV19,16,NA,TRBJ2-5,CASSLGQAGLRETQYF,TGTGCCAGTAGTCTTGGTCAAGCGGGCTTGAGGGAGACCCAGTACTTC
NA,TRBV9,13,NA,TRBJ1-2,CASSVDRNYGYTF,TGTGCCAGCAGCGTAGACCGGAACTATGGCTACACCTTC
few,TRBV4-3,15,TRBD1,TRBJ1-1,CASSQEGTGGTEAFF,TGCGCCAGCAGCCAAGAGGGGACAGGGGGCACTGAAGCTTTCTTT
few,TRBV7-8,17,NA,TRBJ2-1,CASSLTRGGSSYNEQFF,TGTGCCAGCAGCCTAACGAGGGGGGGCAGCTCCTACAATGAGCAGTTCTTC
NA,TRBV7-3,14,TRBD2,TRBJ2-2,CASSSGLERGELFF,TGTGCCAGCAGCTCCGGACTAGAACGCGGGGAGCTGTTTTTT
NA,TRBV24-1,14,NA,TRBJ1-2,CATLDGTRGGGYTF,TGTGCCACATTAGACGGAACCCGCGGGGGTGGCTACACCTTC
once,TRBV20-1,13,NA,TRBJ2-5,CSASGGGQETQYF,TGCAGTGCTAGTGGGGGAGGCCAAGAGACCCAGTACTTC
NA,TRBV24-1,19,TRBD2,TRBJ2-3,CATSVGASGGAGYTDTQYF,TGTGCCACCAGTGTGGGGGCTAGCGGGGGGGCCGGTTACACAGATACGCAGTATTTT
NA,TRBV5-1,15,TRBD2,TRBJ2-7,CASSPTAGGPYEQYF,TGCGCCAGCAGCCCCACAGCGGGGGGGCCCTACGAGCAGTACTTC
NA,TRBV5-1,13,TRBD1,TRBJ1-1,CASRGQGNTEAFF,TGCGCCAGTCGCGGACAGGGCAACACTGAAGCTTTCTTT
NA,TRBV15,14,TRBD1,TRBJ1-5,CATSRRQGGQPQHF,TGTGCCACCAGCAGAAGACAGGGGGGTCAGCCCCAGCATTTT
NA,TRBV9,13,NA,TRBJ1-2,CASSVDREYGYTF,TGTGCCAGCAGCGTAGATCGGGAATATGGCTACACCTTC
once,TRBV6-6,14,NA,TRBJ1-4,CASSSGRSNEKLFF,TGTGCCAGCAGCAGCGGAAGGTCTAATGAAAAACTGTTTTTT
NA,TRBV5-6,16,TRBD1,TRBJ2-7,CASSLFGTGLSYEQYF,TGTGCCAGCAGCTTGTTCGGGACAGGCCTATCCTACGAGCAGTACTTC
NA,TRBV7-9,15,NA,TRBJ2-3,CASSPRLGATDTQYF,TGTGCCAGCAGCCCCAGATTAGGGGCCACAGATACGCAGTATTTT
NA,TRBV7-2,15,NA,TRBJ2-3,CASPGGATPTDTQYF,TGTGCCAGCCCCGGCGGGGCGACTCCCACAGATACGCAGTATTTT
NA,TRBV6-1,17,TRBD2,TRBJ2-3,CASSEGYGTSGADTQYF,TGTGCCAGCAGTGAAGGGTATGGGACTAGCGGGGCAGATACGCAGTATTTT